The clone carrying this TCR beta chain showed up just a few times. The antigen remains undetermined. CDR1 MGHDK and CDR2 SYGVNS come from the germline V gene. V dropped 3 bases and J dropped 4 bases, with 9 bases sitting between them. The CDR3 has 13 residues. This entry is derived from a study of cytomegalovirus exposure and HLA in healthy donors. The study's findings and limits: In the analysis, some V segments, TRBV6-2 and TRBV6-3 included, were excluded as indistinguishable. CMV serostatus was the only recorded immune exposure for donors. Reported results showed that the classifier diagnosed cytomegalovirus status with high specificity and sensitivity.

PCR primers comprised 60 Vbeta and 13 Jbeta primers. Per the original data handling: The count from a later analysis was some 76 million unique TCR beta chains, about 9.9 million of them shared. Some clones are missing from TCRdb's copy, which holds only in-frame ones; the method was immunoSEQ multiplex PCR. V, J and clone size were drawn from that table, and D and trimming were deduced from the DNA. There are under 200,000 clones in the sample; roughly 90% occur only once, and roughly 0.33% lies in the top ten. The sequencing input was PBMCs. The TCR originated in a woman in her twenties or thirties in good health and CMV-seronegative. The V call is TRBV25-1, the J call TRBJ2-5, with D tentatively TRBD2 (6 bases). The CDR3 sequence: CASSDGGRETQYF. The CDR3 DNA reads as TGTGCCAGCAGTGATGGGGGGAGAGAGACCCAGTACTTC.